This entry features one T cell receptor (beta chain) sequence. In the authors' workflow: How many nucleated cells were present was estimated from reference gene primer amplification. Profiled with immunoSEQ multiplex PCR; TCRdb holds only in-frame clones, not every one. V and J calls and clone size are as listed in that table; D and trimming were resolved from the DNA. The sample lists fewer than 100,000 clones, about nine tenths seen once, with under 2.5% in the top ten. The V gene lost 1 base and the J gene lost 8 bases, with 11 bases spanning the gap. The CDR3 totals 13 residues. Germline CDR1 is SEHNR and CDR2 is FQNEAQ (reference sequence). The sample is drawn from a study of blood T cell repertoires in COVID-19. Looking at the study overall: Some COVID-19 samples were acute and others convalescent; all came from the United States, Italy and Spain. The cDNA or gDNA used as material had been derived from T cells, B-cell-depleted T cells, or PBMCs.

The specimen was peripheral blood. The clonotype originates from a woman in her fifties or sixties in a cohort sampled during active COVID-19. The V gene is TRBV7-9, the J gene TRBJ1-1, with unresolved D. In nucleotides, the CDR3 is TGTGCCAGCAGCTTAGGTTATGGGCAGGAAGCTTTCTTT. It codes for CASSLGYGQEAFF.